A selection of T cell receptor beta chains follows, all from one sample in a study of blood T cell repertoires in COVID-19. The repertoire was sequenced with immunoSEQ multiplex PCR; TCRdb's copy has only in-frame clones and lacks some. The table has roughly 73,000 clones, around three quarters seen once. The sequenced material came from peripheral blood. These receptors originate from a human donor in a cohort sampled during active COVID-19. The CDR3 runs from the conserved cysteine through the conserved F or W. Fields, in order: J gene, V gene, CDR3 protein.

TRBJ2-5,TRBV29-1,CSVEAGRETQYF
TRBJ2-5,TRBV6-6,CASTRTSAETQYF
TRBJ2-3,TRBV6-5,CASSPGLAGRNTQYF
TRBJ1-5,TRBV3-1/TRBV3-2,CASSQGENQPQHF
TRBJ2-5,TRBV4-1,CASSQDAGETQYF
TRBJ2-5,TRBV6-5,CASSYSLRSARETQYF
TRBJ2-2,TRBV30,CAWSVYRGEGTGELFF
TRBJ1-2,TRBV19,CASVPGDLNYGYTF
TRBJ2-2,TRBV3-1/TRBV3-2,CASSSGGRGWTGELFF
TRBJ2-7,TRBV9,CASSPGQGADTYEQYF
TRBJ2-5,TRBV7-9,CASSLAQGMLETQYF
TRBJ2-7,TRBV18,CASSDPGEASYEQYF
TRBJ2-2,TRBV6-2/TRBV6-3,CASSYGYSGLNTGELFF
TRBJ2-7,TRBV7-6,CASSLEDFSYEQYF
TRBJ1-2,TRBV5-1,CASSAGTGYNGYTF
TRBJ2-1,TRBV7-2,CASSLALALDEQFF
TRBJ2-3,TRBV7-9,CASRSGSDTQYF
TRBJ1-4,TRBV5-1,CASSPRTGGREKLFF
TRBJ1-2,TRBV5-1,CASGSTGDDYGYTF
TRBJ2-3,TRBV19,CASSIGGPGTDTQYF
TRBJ2-7,TRBV19,CASSMLAGEQYF
TRBJ1-3,TRBV9,CASSVGGSGQAGNTIYF
TRBJ2-3,TRBV7-2,CASSWDFYTDTQYF
TRBJ1-5,TRBV19,CASSLTRTGGGNQPQHF
TRBJ1-3,TRBV5-6,CASSTSGVSSGNTIYF
TRBJ1-6,TRBV7-2,CASSSYLTALNSPLHF
TRBJ1-2,TRBV29-1,CSVEEAGGAPGTF
TRBJ2-7,TRBV7-2,CASSLMTGVGLGQYF
TRBJ2-7,TRBV21-1,CASRPGQDPSYEQYF
TRBJ1-2,TRBV9,CASSAPTLEAYGYTF
TRBJ1-1,TRBV2,CASSETLVTGASEAFF
TRBJ1-1,TRBV18,CASSPQGQGTEAFF
TRBJ2-1,TRBV28,CASSLAGTSNNEQFF
TRBJ1-1,TRBV5-1,CASSVGERNTEAFF
TRBJ2-1,TRBV20-1,CSASRASGTYNEQFF
TRBJ2-1,TRBV19,CASSIIDGRLPPSYNEQFF
TRBJ2-4,TRBV28,CASATAKNIQYF
TRBJ2-7,TRBV4-1,CASSQDIKASGYEQYF
TRBJ1-6,TRBV2,CASSRDSPYNSPLHF
TRBJ1-2,TRBV5-1,CASSLETISGYTF
TRBJ1-1,TRBV6-5,CASNPFRQGSTEAFF
TRBJ2-1,TRBV3-1/TRBV3-2,CASSHPGGSYNEQFF
TRBJ2-3,TRBV7-2,CASSPGRRTDTQYF